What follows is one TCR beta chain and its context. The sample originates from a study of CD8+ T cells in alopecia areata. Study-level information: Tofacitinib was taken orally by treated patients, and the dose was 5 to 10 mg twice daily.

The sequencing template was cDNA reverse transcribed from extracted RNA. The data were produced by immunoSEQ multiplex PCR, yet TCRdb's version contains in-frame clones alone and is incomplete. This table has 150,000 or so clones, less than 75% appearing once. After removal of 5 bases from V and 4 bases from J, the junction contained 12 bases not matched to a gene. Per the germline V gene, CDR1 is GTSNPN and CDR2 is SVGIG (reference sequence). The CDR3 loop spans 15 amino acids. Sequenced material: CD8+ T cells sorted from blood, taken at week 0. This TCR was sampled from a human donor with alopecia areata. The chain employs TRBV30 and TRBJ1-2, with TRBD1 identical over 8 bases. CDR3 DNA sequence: TGTGCCTGGTTTGGACAGGGCCTAGGAGGCTATGGCTACACCTTC. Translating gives CAWFGQGLGGYGYTF.